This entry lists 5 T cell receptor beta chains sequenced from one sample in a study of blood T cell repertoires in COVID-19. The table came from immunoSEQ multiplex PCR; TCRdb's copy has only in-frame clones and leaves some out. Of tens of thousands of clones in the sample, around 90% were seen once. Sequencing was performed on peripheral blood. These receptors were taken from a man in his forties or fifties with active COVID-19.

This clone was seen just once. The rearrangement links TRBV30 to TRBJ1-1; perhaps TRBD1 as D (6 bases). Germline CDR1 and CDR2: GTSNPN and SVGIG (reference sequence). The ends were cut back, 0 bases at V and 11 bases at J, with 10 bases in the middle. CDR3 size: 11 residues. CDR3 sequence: CAWSVAGVAFF. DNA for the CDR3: TGTGCCTGGAGTGTAGCAGGGGTGGCTTTCTTT.

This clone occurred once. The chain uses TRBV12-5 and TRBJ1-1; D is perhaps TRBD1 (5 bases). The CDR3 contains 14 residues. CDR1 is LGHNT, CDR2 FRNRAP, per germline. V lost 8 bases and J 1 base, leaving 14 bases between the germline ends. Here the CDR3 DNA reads TGTGCTAGTCGGAGGGGCGAATGGAACACTGAAGCTTTCTTT. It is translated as CASRRGEWNTEAFF.

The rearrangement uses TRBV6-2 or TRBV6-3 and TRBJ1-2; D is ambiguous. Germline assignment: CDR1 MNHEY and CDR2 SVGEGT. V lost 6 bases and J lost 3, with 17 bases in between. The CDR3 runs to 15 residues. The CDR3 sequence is CASSTVGGADYGYTF. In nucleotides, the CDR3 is TGTGCCAGCAGCACGGTGGGCGGAGCGGACTATGGCTACACCTTC.

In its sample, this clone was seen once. The CDR3 nucleotides are TGTGCCAGCAACCAAAATCCGGGAATTTCTGGAAACACCATATATTTT. Protein product: CASNQNPGISGNTIYF. The chain has TRBV7-8 and TRBJ1-3; D remains unclear. The CDR3 runs 16 residues. V dropped 7 bases and J dropped 1 base, with 17 bases sitting between them. Germline assignment: CDR1 SGHVS and CDR2 FQNEAQ.

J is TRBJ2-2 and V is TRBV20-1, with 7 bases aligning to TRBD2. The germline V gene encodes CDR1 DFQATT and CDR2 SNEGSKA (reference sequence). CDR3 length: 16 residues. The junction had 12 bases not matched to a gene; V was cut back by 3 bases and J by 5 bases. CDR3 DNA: TGCAGTGCTAGTTGGGAGGGCAGGGAGTGGACCGGGGAGCTGTTTTTT. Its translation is CSASWEGREWTGELFF.